These T cell receptor beta chains were read from a single sample in a study of T cells after yellow fever vaccination. From the 5' RACE reads, TCRdb called clonotypes with MiXCR, one entry per CDR3 protein. In the table there are around 260,000 distinct CDR3 sequences, around 4.9% of which are singletons. The source was CD4+ T cells sorted from PBMCs, collected on the day of the yellow fever booster vaccination. These receptors were obtained from a man younger than 35 who received the YFV17D yellow fever vaccine. Both conserved end residues are part of each CDR3. D genes are given only for firm matches. Part of the rows lack a size; the others show once, few, many or a class for expanded clones.

CASSWPSPGNTIYF | TGCGCCAGCAGCTGGCCATCCCCTGGAAACACCATATATTTT | - | TRBJ1-3 | - | TRBV4-1 | 14
CSARGLGGSGEQFF | TGCAGTGCTAGAGGGTTGGGGGGCTCGGGTGAGCAGTTCTTC | - | TRBJ2-1 | few | TRBV20-1 | 14
CASSVIGTGGGTDTQYF | TGTGCCAGCAGCGTTATCGGGACAGGGGGCGGCACAGATACGCAGTATTTT | TRBD1 | TRBJ2-3 | many | TRBV7-3 | 17
CASSQEQGNQPQHF | TGCGCCAGCAGCCAAGAACAGGGTAATCAGCCCCAGCATTTT | - | TRBJ1-5 | few | TRBV4-1 | 14
CAWIKEGNTEAFF | TGTGCCTGGATAAAGGAGGGGAACACTGAAGCTTTCTTT | - | TRBJ1-1 | many | TRBV30 | 13
CASSQVDSSQSYNEQFF | TGCGCCAGCAGCCAAGTAGACAGTTCCCAAAGTTACAATGAGCAGTTCTTC | - | TRBJ2-1 | once | TRBV4-3 | 17
CASSERTSGEPYNEQFF | TGTGCCAGCAGTGAGCGGACTAGCGGGGAACCCTACAATGAGCAGTTCTTC | TRBD2 | TRBJ2-1 | - | TRBV25-1 | 17
CASSLIWFSYNEQFF | TGTGCCAGCAGCTTGATCTGGTTCTCCTACAATGAGCAGTTCTTC | - | TRBJ2-1 | many | TRBV5-6 | 15
CASSLIAGDSPEAFF | TGTGCCAGCAGTTTAATTGCGGGTGACAGCCCTGAAGCTTTCTTT | - | TRBJ1-1 | many | TRBV12-3/TRBV12-4 | 15
CATSDPGAGGLTDTQYF | TGTGCCACCAGTGACCCCGGAGCGGGGGGACTAACAGATACGCAGTATTTT | TRBD2 | TRBJ2-3 | few | TRBV24-1 | 17
CASSPGGRSEAFF | TGTGCCAGCAGCCCGGGGGGGCGAAGTGAAGCTTTCTTT | - | TRBJ1-1 | few | TRBV5-4 | 13
CSAAGTRVTDTQYF | TGCAGTGCGGCCGGGACTAGGGTAACAGATACGCAGTATTTT | TRBD2 | TRBJ2-3 | few | TRBV20-1 | 14
CASSERVSEKLFF | TGTGCCAGCAGTGAAAGGGTTTCCGAAAAACTGTTTTTT | - | TRBJ1-4 | few | TRBV28 | 13
CSAPGTLGNTIYF | TGCAGTGCACCGGGGACGCTTGGAAACACCATATATTTT | - | TRBJ1-3 | - | TRBV20-1 | 13
CASSNAGKAFF | TGTGCCAGCAGTAACGCAGGGAAAGCTTTCTTT | - | TRBJ1-1 | many | TRBV28 | 11
CASSRTSGGDTDTQYF | TGTGCCAGCAGCCGGACTAGCGGGGGGGACACAGATACGCAGTATTTT | TRBD2 | TRBJ2-3 | few | TRBV5-4 | 16
CASSHGARDADTQYF | TGCGCCAGCAGCCACGGGGCCAGGGACGCAGATACGCAGTATTTT | - | TRBJ2-3 | many | TRBV4-3 | 15
CASSQDPRVNTEAFF | TGCGCCAGCAGCCAAGATCCCCGGGTGAACACTGAAGCTTTCTTT | - | TRBJ1-1 | few | TRBV4-1 | 15
CASSQEAGAGEETQYF | TGTGCCAGCAGCCAAGAGGCGGGGGCCGGGGAAGAGACCCAGTACTTC | - | TRBJ2-5 | many | TRBV3-1 | 16
CASSLDLNQPQHF | TGTGCCAGCAGCTTAGATCTAAATCAGCCCCAGCATTTT | - | TRBJ1-5 | - | TRBV11-2 | 13
CASSLGQGEAGELFF | TGTGCCAGCAGTTTGGGACAGGGAGAAGCCGGGGAGCTGTTTTTT | TRBD1 | TRBJ2-2 | few | TRBV12-3/TRBV12-4 | 15
CASSDRTGNEKLFF | TGTGCCAGCAGCGACCGGACAGGGAACGAAAAACTGTTTTTT | TRBD1 | TRBJ1-4 | - | TRBV9 | 14
CASSVWGFTDTQYF | TGTGCCAGCAGCGTATGGGGCTTCACAGATACGCAGTATTTT | - | TRBJ2-3 | - | TRBV9 | 14
CAISESKWGGRDTGELFF | TGTGCCATCAGTGAGTCGAAGTGGGGGGGGCGCGACACCGGGGAGCTGTTTTTT | - | TRBJ2-2 | few | TRBV10-3 | 18
CASSQYPRGRDTEAFF | TGCGCCAGCAGCCAGTACCCCAGGGGGCGCGACACTGAAGCTTTCTTT | TRBD1 | TRBJ1-1 | - | TRBV4-3 | 16